The sample holds many counts of the clone carrying this T cell receptor beta chain. The antigen remains undetermined. The CDR3 sequence is 15 residues long. Trimming pared 5 bases from V and 0 bases from J, leaving 14 bases between. Germline CDR1 reads LGHNA; CDR2 reads YNFKEQ. Quantitative molecular-barcoded 5'-RACE generated the TCR beta libraries. One entry per CDR3 protein results from TCRdb running MiXCR on the 5' RACE reads. The sample records about 130,000 distinct CDR3 sequences, 9.3% being singletons. The data were obtained in a study of CD8 T cells in ankylosing spondylitis. Points from the study as a whole: Reportedly, significant enrichment of disease-linked clones occurred in matched ankylosing spondylitis synovial fluid.

This TCR was recovered from a male donor with ankylosing spondylitis or in good health (not recorded which). The chain has TRBV4-2 and TRBJ2-7; perhaps D is TRBD1 or TRBD2 (5 bases each). The sample comprised blood, either unsorted or a sorted T cell fraction (not recorded which). The CDR3 DNA sequence: TGTGCCAGCAGCAAGATCGCTGGGGGCTCCTACGAGCAGTACTTC. Translated, it gives CASSKIAGGSYEQYF.